This T cell receptor (beta chain) was sequenced in a study of T-cell memory formation after mild COVID-19. The CDR3 sequence is 13 residues long. Germline V gene sequence: CDR1 KGHSH, CDR2 LQKENI. V lost 5 bases and J lost 6, with 12 bases in between. Overall study findings and caveats: CD4+ contracting clones lay mainly in CM and EM, CD8+ ones in EMRA.

A word on this clonotype: As yet, its antigen is unknown.

TCRdb ran MiXCR on the 5' RACE reads and lists one entry per CDR3 protein. The table has tens of thousands of distinct CDR3 sequences, more than 7% seen once. The rearrangement joins TRBV18 to TRBJ2-3; possible D gene TRBD2, 6 bases. Sequenced: PBMCs or a T cell subset sorted from them (not recorded which). The sequence came from a man between 18 and 35 years old who had mild COVID-19 (a few samples of this study predate the infection). Cell type and time point are not known. The CDR3 protein is CASSSGGADTQYF. The DNA for the CDR3 is TGTGCCAGCTCATCTGGCGGGGCGGATACGCAGTATTTT.